The TCR beta chain described here comes from a study of long-term antiretroviral therapy in people with HIV. The study's findings and limits: ART-treated samples gained diversity yet remained below transplant donor controls.

They ran version v3.0 of the immunoSEQ assay at survey level. The data were produced by immunoSEQ multiplex PCR, yet TCRdb's version contains in-frame clones alone and is incomplete. There are over 30,000 clones in the sample; roughly 77% occur only once, and 3.2% lies in the top ten. Sampling of each donor yielded at least one pre-ART PBMC sample and at least two post-ART PBMC samples. Details on this clone: What it binds is unknown.

This CDR3 region has 16 residues. The receptor comes from a man aged 18 to 30 with HIV. The rearrangement joins TRBV21-1 to TRBJ1-5; the DNA was not used to check the table's D call, TRBD1. TRBV21-1 is a documented pseudogene. This material consisted of unsorted PBMCs, taken 1.9 years after starting antiretroviral therapy. CDR3 residues: CASILQGFGSNQPQHF. In nucleotides, the CDR3 is TGTGCCAGCATCCTCCAGGGTTTTGGCAGCAATCAGCCCCAGCATTTT.